These 32 T cell receptor beta chains originate from one sample sequenced in a study of human T cells and chemical hapten exposure. TCRdb used MiXCR to reprocess the RACE reads, holding one entry per CDR3 protein. The sample shows 95,000 to 150,000 distinct CDR3 sequences, around 13% of them seen only once. Time point of the sample: patch test 1, 2 weeks after DPC sensitization. Treatment specified: therapeutic diphenylcyclopropenone sensitization with weekly scalp DPC. Here the sequenced sample was whole blood, taken in connection with sensitization to the hapten diphenylcyclopropenone (DPC). These receptors all stem from a man younger than 35 with alopecia areata. Some clones in this sample may be carry-over from other donors' samples.

The V gene is TRBV7-2, the J gene TRBJ2-1; 9 nucleotides agree with TRBD2. The V gene's germline CDR1 is SGHTA and CDR2 FQGNSA. The CDR3 is 15 residues long. The ends lost 4 bases at V and 8 bases at J; junction bases unmatched: 9. CDR3 coding DNA: TGTGCCAGCAGCTCCGGGACTAGCCTAGTCTATGAGCAGTTCTTC. Its protein is CASSSGTSLVYEQFF.

The CDR3 DNA sequence: TGTGCCAGCAGTTACTCTAGGGGGGGAGCCTACGAGCAGTACTTC. Translation gives CASSYSRGGAYEQYF. V and J are TRBV6-5 and TRBJ2-7; D is perhaps TRBD2 (7 bases). The germline V gene has CDR1 MNHEY and CDR2 SVGAGI. The CDR3 covers 15 residues. V was shortened by 0 bases and J by 2 bases, with 11 bases between the two germline ends.

This clonotype was counted between two and nine times. V is TRBV5-1 and J is TRBJ1-6; the match to TRBD1 covers 10 bases. With 0 bases clipped from V and 10 bases from J, the junction kept 4 bases outside the gene matches. Germline V lookup: CDR1 SGHRS, CDR2 YFSETQ. The CDR3 is made up of 15 amino acids. This CDR3 reads CASSLAGTGASPLHF. As DNA, the CDR3 is TGCGCCAGCAGCTTGGCCGGGACAGGGGCCTCACCCCTCCACTTT.

This clonotype has just a few counts. The chain recombines TRBV4-1 with TRBJ2-3; no firm D call. V lost 0 bases, J lost 5 bases, and 6 bases lay in between. Germline V gives CDR1 MGHRA, CDR2 YSYEKL. CDR3 length: 13 residues. CDR3 residues: CASSQDREDTQYF. The CDR3 bases are TGCGCCAGCAGCCAAGATCGCGAAGATACGCAGTATTTT.

The chain combines TRBV5-1 with TRBJ2-1; 7 bases are shared with TRBD2. J was trimmed by 0 bases and V by 6 bases; bases with no gene match: 12. The CDR3 consists of 17 residues. Looked up from germline, CDR1 is SGHRS and CDR2 is YFSETQ. The CDR3 reads CASTQGAGESSYNEQFF. The DNA of the CDR3 is TGCGCCAGCACCCAAGGGGCGGGGGAGAGCTCCTACAATGAGCAGTTCTTC.

V gene TRBV6-5 combines with J gene TRBJ1-5, with 7 bases lining up with TRBD1. The J segment lost 2 bases and the V segment lost 2 bases, leaving 3 bases of the junction unmatched. This CDR3 contains 15 residues. Germline V gene lookup returns CDR1 MNHEY and CDR2 SVGAGI. This CDR3 is CASSYTGARNQPQHF. Written as DNA, the CDR3 is TGTGCCAGCAGTTACACAGGGGCTCGCAATCAGCCCCAGCATTTT.

This clonotype was seen many times. The genes are TRBV6-2 or TRBV6-3 and TRBJ2-2; D unclear. Trimming took off 0 bases at V and 0 bases at J, with 11 bases between the two ends. This CDR3 contains 17 residues. From germline, CDR1 is MNHEY and CDR2 SVGEGT. As DNA, the CDR3 is TGTGCCAGCAGTTACTCGAGAAGGGCGGCGAACACCGGGGAGCTGTTTTTT. Its translation is CASSYSRRAANTGELFF.

The chain has TRBV12-3 or TRBV12-4 and TRBJ2-3; tentatively, D is TRBD2 (6 bases). Trimming removed 5 bases at V and 2 bases at J, with 17 bases between. This CDR3 contains 16 residues. CDR3 coding DNA: TGTGCCAGCAGTCCGCGGGACGGATCCATCACAGATACGCAGTATTTT. Its protein is CASSPRDGSITDTQYF.

This clonotype was detected only a few times. The CDR3 protein is CSARDPFGRRDTDTQYF. CDR3 nucleotide sequence: TGCAGTGCTAGAGATCCCTTTGGCCGCCGGGACACAGATACGCAGTATTTT. The chain is built from TRBV20-1 and TRBJ2-3; D might be TRBD2 (5 bases). The CDR3 has 17 amino acids. Between the trimmed V and J ends, which lost 0 bases and 2 bases, there was a span of 18 bases. Germline V gene sequence: CDR1 DFQATT, CDR2 SNEGSKA (reference sequence).

Ten or more counts support this clonotype. The rearrangement links TRBV7-9 to TRBJ1-1; D ambiguous. Germline-derived CDR1 and CDR2 are SEHNR and FQNEAQ (reference sequence). Deletions cut 1 base from V and 7 bases from J, with 4 bases between. The CDR3 totals 11 residues. CDR3 sequence (DNA): TGTGCCAGCAGCTTAGTGGGTGAAGCTTTCTTT. Translating gives CASSLVGEAFF.

This clonotype was found a few times. V and J are TRBV11-2 and TRBJ2-2, with D perhaps TRBD1 (6 bases). Germline V gene data show CDR1 as SGHAT and CDR2 as FQNNGV. CDR3 length: 16 amino acids. V dropped 0 bases and J dropped 4 bases, with 12 bases sitting between them. The DNA for the CDR3 is TGTGCCAGCAGCTTAGATCTGAACAGGGTCACCGGGGAGCTGTTTTTT. The encoded protein is CASSLDLNRVTGELFF.

The genes are TRBV19 and TRBJ2-7; 8 nucleotides align to TRBD2. The germline V gene encodes CDR1 LNHDA and CDR2 SQIVND (reference sequence). The CDR3 loop spans 13 amino acids. Unmatched junction bases numbered 3, after V lost 1 base and J lost 7 bases. This chain's CDR3 is CASSIGPSGEQYV. The CDR3 bases are TGTGCCAGTAGTATAGGCCCTAGCGGGGAGCAGTACGTC.

The chain couples TRBV6-5 to TRBJ1-1; D unresolved. V was shortened by 2 bases and J by 5 bases, with 12 bases between the two germline ends. CDR3 length: 14 amino acids. Germline V gene data show CDR1 as MNHEY and CDR2 as SVGAGI. The CDR3 bases are TGTGCCAGCAGTTACGGCATTCTGAGGACTGAAGCTTTCTTT. It is translated as CASSYGILRTEAFF.

The rearrangement uses TRBV12-3 or TRBV12-4 and TRBJ2-3; the D is unclear. This CDR3 contains 16 residues. The V and J ends lost 3 bases and 0 bases respectively, with 13 bases between them. The CDR3 sequence: CASSFLPRTSTDTQYF. The CDR3 DNA reads as TGTGCCAGCAGTTTTCTCCCACGTACTAGCACAGATACGCAGTATTTT.

The rearrangement uses TRBV7-9 and TRBJ2-5, with TRBD2 matching 11 bases. V gave up 4 bases and J gave up 4 bases; unmatched junction bases: 8. The CDR3 length is 16 residues. Germline assignment: CDR1 SEHNR and CDR2 FQNEAQ (reference sequence). CDR3 in DNA: TGTGCCAGCAGCTCCAATAGCGGGGGGGCTGGAGAGACCCAGTACTTC. It codes for CASSSNSGGAGETQYF.

The rearrangement joins TRBV5-4 to TRBJ2-3, with a weak D call TRBD1 (5 bases). CDR1 is SGHNT, CDR2 YYREEE, per germline (reference sequence). The CDR3 totals 13 residues. V was clipped by 3 bases and J by 8 bases, with 13 bases between them. The CDR3 coding sequence is TGTGCCAGCAGCTACAGGTGGCTGGCTACGCAGTATTTT. Translated, it gives CASSYRWLATQYF. The full variable domain, its missing parts supplied by reference TRBV5-4 and TRBJ2-3, is ETGVTQSPTHLIKTRGQQVTLRCSSQSGHNTVSWYQQALGQGPQFIFQYYREEENGRGNFPPRFSGLQFPNYSSELNVNALELDDSALYLCASSYRWLATQYFGPGTRLTVL.

In regard to this clonotype: One junction end disagrees with the germline gene, perhaps due to a read error. This chain connects TRBV2 to TRBJ2-3; D is possibly TRBD1 (6 bases). The CDR3 covers 12 residues. Germline V gives CDR1 SNHLY, CDR2 FYNNEI. Here the CDR3 DNA reads TGTGTCAGCAACAGGGCCTCAGATACGCAGTATTTT. Its protein is CVSNRASDTQYF.

This clonotype came up a few times. The chain uses TRBV29-1 and TRBJ2-5; tentative D call: TRBD1 (5 bases). Looked up from germline, CDR1 is SQVTM and CDR2 is ANQGSEA. Trimming removed 8 bases at V and 5 bases at J, with 12 bases between. This CDR3 comprises 11 residues. In DNA form, the CDR3 reads TGCAGCTCCACAGGATCGGAGACCCAGTACTTC. Translated: CSSTGSETQYF.

The V and J genes are TRBV7-2 and TRBJ1-5; 7 bases line up with TRBD1. The V segment lost 4 bases and the J segment 3 bases; nucleotides outside the gene matches: 6. Germline CDR1 and CDR2: SGHTA and FQGNSA. This CDR3 has 15 amino acids. The chain's CDR3 is CASSWGQQINQPQHF. The CDR3 nucleotides read TGTGCCAGCAGCTGGGGACAGCAAATCAATCAGCCCCAGCATTTT.

This clonotype showed up many times. CDR3: CASSLGQAHEAFF. The CDR3 DNA is TGTGCCAGCAGCCTTGGACAGGCGCATGAAGCTTTCTTT. The chain recombines TRBV5-4 with TRBJ1-1; TRBD1 matches at 7 bases. CDR3 length equals 13 residues. Germline V lookup: CDR1 SGHNT, CDR2 YYREEE (reference sequence). V lost 4 bases and J lost 7; bases outside the gene matches: 7.

The rearrangement links TRBV6-2 or TRBV6-3 to TRBJ2-7, with 7 bases that match TRBD1. CDR3 length: 15 residues. Germline lookup yields CDR1 MNHEY and CDR2 SVGEGT. The junction had 11 bases not matched to a gene; V was cut back by 6 bases and J by 3 bases. The CDR3 region has the DNA TGTGCCAGCAGCAACCCGGAGAGGGGGCTCTACGAGCAGTACTTC. Protein: CASSNPERGLYEQYF.

In its sample, this clonotype was seen many times. V gene TRBV7-2 combines with J gene TRBJ2-1; TRBD1 matches at 10 bases. Per germline, CDR1 SGHTA and CDR2 FQGNSA. The CDR3 length is 13 residues. The ends lost 3 bases at V and 15 bases at J; junction bases unmatched: 8. The DNA for the CDR3 is TGTGCCAGCAGCTTTACCCCGGGACAGGGGTTGTTCTTC. Its translation: CASSFTPGQGLFF.

V is TRBV10-3 and J is TRBJ1-6, with a tentative D call TRBD1 (5 bases). There are 15 residues in the CDR3. With 1 base removed from V and 10 bases from J, the gap between germline ends came to 14 bases. CDR1 and CDR2 from the germline V gene are ENHRY and SYGVKD. In DNA form, the CDR3 reads TGTGCCATCAGTGAGTTGGGGACGGAAGGATCACCCCTCCACTTT. It yields the protein CAISELGTEGSPLHF.

This chain links TRBV29-1 with TRBJ2-1; 9 positions match TRBD2. The CDR3 runs 21 residues. CDR1 is SQVTM and CDR2 is ANQGSEA in the germline V gene. With 4 bases clipped from V and 0 bases from J, the junction kept 22 bases outside the gene matches. CDR3 sequence (DNA): TGCAGCGTTGGCGCGTCCGGGAAGCGGGGGGTGTTGTTAAGCTCCTACAATGAGCAGTTCTTC. It translates to CSVGASGKRGVLLSSYNEQFF.

There are many counts of this clonotype. The chain is built from TRBV7-6 and TRBJ1-2, with D unclear. Germline V lookup: CDR1 SGHVS, CDR2 FNYEAQ. CDR3 size: 13 residues. Trimming removed 5 bases from V and 1 base from J, with 8 bases in between. The chain's CDR3 is CASSRDNNYGYTF. CDR3 sequence (DNA): TGTGCCAGCAGCCGGGATAATAACTATGGCTACACCTTC.

This clonotype appeared a few times. The chain couples TRBV7-3 to TRBJ2-2; D might be TRBD1 (5 bases). CDR3 length equals 16 residues. Germline V gene lookup returns CDR1 SGHTA and CDR2 FQGTGA. The V and J ends lost 5 bases and 3 bases respectively, with 16 bases between them. The CDR3 is CASSPQGFGDTGELFF. The CDR3 nucleotides are TGTGCCAGCAGCCCCCAGGGTTTTGGAGACACCGGGGAGCTGTTTTTT.

The sample holds one count of this clonotype. The V and J genes are TRBV28 and TRBJ2-1, with D uncertain. The V gene lost 2 bases and the J gene lost 0 bases, with 8 bases spanning the gap. Germline values: CDR1 MDHEN, CDR2 SYDVKM. The CDR3 totals 15 residues. CDR3 residues: CASSLKPASYNEQFF. The CDR3 DNA reads as TGTGCCAGCAGTTTAAAACCAGCCTCCTACAATGAGCAGTTCTTC.

There are many counts of this clonotype. The rearrangement uses TRBV19 and TRBJ1-1, with 7 bases identical to TRBD1. The CDR3 runs to 12 residues. Per germline, CDR1 LNHDA and CDR2 SQIVND (reference sequence). The V gene end was trimmed by 3 bases and the J gene end by 7 bases; junction bases not matched to a gene: 2. CDR3 sequence reads: CASSIRDSEAFF. CDR3 bases: TGTGCCAGTAGTATTCGGGACAGTGAAGCTTTCTTT.

The gene calls are TRBV5-1 and TRBJ1-1; no firm D call. Trimming pared 2 bases from V and 2 bases from J, leaving 7 bases between. The germline V gene has CDR1 SGHRS and CDR2 YFSETQ. CDR3 size: 13 residues. Here the CDR3 DNA reads TGCGCCAGCAGCTTTAGATTTAACACTGAAGCTTTCTTT. Translating it yields CASSFRFNTEAFF.

The chain is built from TRBV21-1 and TRBJ2-7; the table calls TRBD1, which could not be checked here. TRBV21-1 is reported as a pseudogene. CDR3 length: 11 amino acids. The chain's CDR3 is CASSKTGEQYF. The CDR3 DNA follows: TGTGCCAGCAGCAAAACCGGGGAGCAGTACTTC.

This chain connects TRBV28 to TRBJ2-1; TRBD2 matches 8 bases. J lost 6 bases, V lost 3 bases, and 7 bases had no gene match. The CDR3 spans 15 residues. Germline loops: CDR1 MDHEN, CDR2 SYDVKM. Here the CDR3 DNA reads TGTGCCAGCAGTTTCCGGGGGGGCAGTGGCAATGAGCAGTTCTTC. Its translation is CASSFRGGSGNEQFF. The whole variable domain, remainder taken from reference TRBV28 and TRBJ2-1, is DVKVTQSSRYLVKRTGEKVFLECVQDMDHENMFWYRQDPGLGLRLIYFSYDVKMKEKGDIPEGYSVSREKKERFSLILESASTNQTSMYLCASSFRGGSGNEQFFGPGTRLTVL.

This clonotype has just a few counts. The chain has TRBV19 and TRBJ2-5; D gene ambiguous. This CDR3 contains 13 residues. Trimming shortened V by 5 bases and J by 2 bases, and 9 bases separated the two germline ends. The V gene's germline CDR1 is LNHDA and CDR2 SQIVND (reference sequence). CDR3 sequence: CASSRTQQETQYF. DNA for the CDR3: TGTGCCAGTAGTCGGACGCAGCAAGAGACCCAGTACTTC. Drawing the rest from reference TRBV19 and TRBJ2-5, the complete variable domain is DGGITQSPKYLFRKEGQNVTLSCEQNLNHDAMYWYRQDPGQGLRLIYYSQIVNDFQKGDIAEGYSVSREKKESFPLTVTSAQKNPTAFYLCASSRTQQETQYFGPGTRLLVL.